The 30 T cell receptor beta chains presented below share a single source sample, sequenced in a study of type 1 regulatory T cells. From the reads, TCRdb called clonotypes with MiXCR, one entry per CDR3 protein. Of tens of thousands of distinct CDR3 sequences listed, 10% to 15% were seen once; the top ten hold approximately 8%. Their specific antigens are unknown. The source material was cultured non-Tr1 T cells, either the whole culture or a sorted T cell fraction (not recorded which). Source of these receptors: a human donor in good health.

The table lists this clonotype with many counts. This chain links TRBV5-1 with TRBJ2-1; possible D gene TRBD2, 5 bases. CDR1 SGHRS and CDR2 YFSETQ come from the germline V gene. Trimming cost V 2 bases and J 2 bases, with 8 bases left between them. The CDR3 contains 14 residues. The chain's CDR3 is CASSLERTYNEQFF. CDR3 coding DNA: TGCGCCAGCAGCTTAGAGCGGACCTACAATGAGCAGTTCTTC.

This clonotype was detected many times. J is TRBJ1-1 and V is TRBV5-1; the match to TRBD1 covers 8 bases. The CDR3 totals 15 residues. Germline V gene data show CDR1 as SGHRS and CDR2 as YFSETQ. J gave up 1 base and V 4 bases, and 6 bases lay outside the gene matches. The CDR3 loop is CASSGTDRENTEAFF. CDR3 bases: TGCGCCAGCAGCGGGACGGACAGGGAGAACACTGAAGCTTTCTTT. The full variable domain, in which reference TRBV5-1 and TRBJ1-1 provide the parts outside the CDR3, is KAGVTQTPRYLIKTRGQQVTLSCSPISGHRSVSWYQQTPGQGLQFLFEYFSETQRNKGNFPGRFSGRQFSNSRSEMNVSTLELGDSALYLCASSGTDRENTEAFFGQGTRLTVV.

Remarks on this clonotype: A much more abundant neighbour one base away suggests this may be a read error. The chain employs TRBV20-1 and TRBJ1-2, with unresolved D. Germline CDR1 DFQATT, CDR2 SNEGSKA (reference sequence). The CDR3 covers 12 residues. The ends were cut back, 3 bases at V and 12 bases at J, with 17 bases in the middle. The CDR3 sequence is CSASLGLGGHTF. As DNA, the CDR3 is TGCAGTGCTAGTTTAGGGCTCGGAGGCCACACCTTC.

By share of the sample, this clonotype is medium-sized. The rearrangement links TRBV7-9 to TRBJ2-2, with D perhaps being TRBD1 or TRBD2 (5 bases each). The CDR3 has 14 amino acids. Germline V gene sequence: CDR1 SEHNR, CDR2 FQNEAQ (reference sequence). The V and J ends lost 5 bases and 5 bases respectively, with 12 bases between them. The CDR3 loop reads CASSLQRGTGELFF. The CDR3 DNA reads TGTGCCAGCAGCCTCCAGAGGGGAACCGGGGAGCTGTTTTTT.

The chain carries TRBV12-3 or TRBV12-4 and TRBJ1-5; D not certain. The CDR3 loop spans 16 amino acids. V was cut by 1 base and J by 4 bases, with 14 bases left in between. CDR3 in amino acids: CASSLGSGRNNQPQHF. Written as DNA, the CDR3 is TGTGCCAGCAGTTTAGGAAGCGGAAGAAATAATCAGCCCCAGCATTTT.

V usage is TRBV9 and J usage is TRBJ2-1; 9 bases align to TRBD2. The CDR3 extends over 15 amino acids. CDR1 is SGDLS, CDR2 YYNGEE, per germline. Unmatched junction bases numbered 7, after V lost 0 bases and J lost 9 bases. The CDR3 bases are TGTGCCAGCAGCGTAGTGCGGGAGGGAGTCGGTGAGCAGTTCTTC. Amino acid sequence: CASSVVREGVGEQFF.

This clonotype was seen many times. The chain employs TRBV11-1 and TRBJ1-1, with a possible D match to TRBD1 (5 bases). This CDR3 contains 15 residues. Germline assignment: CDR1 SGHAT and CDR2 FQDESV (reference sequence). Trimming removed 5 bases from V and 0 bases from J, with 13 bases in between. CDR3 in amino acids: CASSGTANMNTEAFF. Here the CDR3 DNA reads TGTGCCAGCAGCGGGACCGCTAACATGAACACTGAAGCTTTCTTT.

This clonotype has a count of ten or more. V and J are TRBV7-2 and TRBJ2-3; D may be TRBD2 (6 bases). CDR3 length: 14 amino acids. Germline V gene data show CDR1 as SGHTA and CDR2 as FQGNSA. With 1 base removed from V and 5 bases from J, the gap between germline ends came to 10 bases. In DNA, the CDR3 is TGTGCCAGCAGCTTAGGTGGGAGGAGAGATACGCAGTATTTT. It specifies CASSLGGRRDTQYF.

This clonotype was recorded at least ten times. For the CDR3, the DNA is TGCGCCAGCAGCCTCGGAGCGGGAGGGCCGAGGGATGAGCAGTTCTTC. Amino acids: CASSLGAGGPRDEQFF. The chain carries TRBV5-1 and TRBJ2-1; 10 bases match TRBD2. Germline CDR1 and CDR2: SGHRS and YFSETQ. The CDR3 runs to 16 residues. The V segment lost 4 bases and the J segment 8 bases; nucleotides outside the gene matches: 12. Full variable domain (rest looked up from reference TRBV5-1 and TRBJ2-1): KAGVTQTPRYLIKTRGQQVTLSCSPISGHRSVSWYQQTPGQGLQFLFEYFSETQRNKGNFPGRFSGRQFSNSRSEMNVSTLELGDSALYLCASSLGAGGPRDEQFFGPGTRLTVL.

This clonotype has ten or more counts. The CDR3 nucleotides are TGCGCCAGCAGCCTACCACCTCCGGGACAGTACTACGAGCAGTACTTC. Translating it yields CASSLPPPGQYYEQYF. The chain recombines TRBV5-1 with TRBJ2-7; 7 nucleotides line up with TRBD1. The CDR3 is 16 amino acids. Germline-derived CDR1 and CDR2 are SGHRS and YFSETQ. Losses at the gene ends were 4 bases for V and 3 bases for J; bases not matched to a gene: 13.

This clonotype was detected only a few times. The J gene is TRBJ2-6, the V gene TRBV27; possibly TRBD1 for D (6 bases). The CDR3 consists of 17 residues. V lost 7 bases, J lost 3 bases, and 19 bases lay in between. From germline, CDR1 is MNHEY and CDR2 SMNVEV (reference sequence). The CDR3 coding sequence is TGTGCCAGCACCTCAGGGCCAGGGGTTGGTGGGGCCAACGTCCTGACTTTC. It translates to CASTSGPGVGGANVLTF.

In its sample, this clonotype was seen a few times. CDR3 region: CSAPLARFNEQFF. In nucleotides, the CDR3 is TGCAGTGCTCCTCTAGCGAGATTCAATGAGCAGTTCTTC. This sequence joins TRBV20-1 and TRBJ2-1; D perhaps matches TRBD2 (6 bases). Germline assignment: CDR1 DFQATT and CDR2 SNEGSKA (reference sequence). The CDR3 is 13 residues long. The germline V and J ends were trimmed by 5 bases and 6 bases, with 14 bases remaining between them.

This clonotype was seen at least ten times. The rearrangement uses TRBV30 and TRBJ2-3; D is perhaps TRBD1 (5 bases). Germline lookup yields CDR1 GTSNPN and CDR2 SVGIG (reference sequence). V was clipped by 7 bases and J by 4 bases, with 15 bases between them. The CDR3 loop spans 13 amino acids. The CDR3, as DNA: TGTGCCTTTAAGGGGTTAGTTCCAGATACGCAGTATTTT. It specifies CAFKGLVPDTQYF.

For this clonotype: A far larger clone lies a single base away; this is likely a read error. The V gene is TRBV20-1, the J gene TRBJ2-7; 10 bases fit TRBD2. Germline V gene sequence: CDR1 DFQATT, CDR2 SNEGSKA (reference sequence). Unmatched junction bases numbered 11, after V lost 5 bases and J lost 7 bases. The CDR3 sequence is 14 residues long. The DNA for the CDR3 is TGCAGTGCTCCACTAGCGGGGTCCTACAATGAGCAGTACTTC. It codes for CSAPLAGSYNEQYF.

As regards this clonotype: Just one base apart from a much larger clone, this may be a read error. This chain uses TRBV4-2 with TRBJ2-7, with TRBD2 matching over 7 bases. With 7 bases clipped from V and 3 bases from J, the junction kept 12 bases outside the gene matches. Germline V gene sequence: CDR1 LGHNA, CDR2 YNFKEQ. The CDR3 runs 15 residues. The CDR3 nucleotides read TGTGCCAGCAACCGGTCCGGCGGGAGTTTCTACGAGCAGTACTTC. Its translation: CASNRSGGSFYEQYF.

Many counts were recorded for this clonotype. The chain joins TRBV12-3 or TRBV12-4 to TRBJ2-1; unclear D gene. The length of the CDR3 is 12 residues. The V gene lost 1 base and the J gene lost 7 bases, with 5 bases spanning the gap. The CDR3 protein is CASSLVRNEQFF. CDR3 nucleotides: TGTGCCAGCAGTTTAGTGAGGAATGAGCAGTTCTTC.

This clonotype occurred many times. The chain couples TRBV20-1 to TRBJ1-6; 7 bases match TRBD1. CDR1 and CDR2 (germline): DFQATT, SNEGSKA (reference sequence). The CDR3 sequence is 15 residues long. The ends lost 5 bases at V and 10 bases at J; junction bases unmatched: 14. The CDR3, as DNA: TGCAGTGCTGGGGAAAAGACAGGGTCGTACTCACCCCTCCACTTT. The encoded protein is CSAGEKTGSYSPLHF.

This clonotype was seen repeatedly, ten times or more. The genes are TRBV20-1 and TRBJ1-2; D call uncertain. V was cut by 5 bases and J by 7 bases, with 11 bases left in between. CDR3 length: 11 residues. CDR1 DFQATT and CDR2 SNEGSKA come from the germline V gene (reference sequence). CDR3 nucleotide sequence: TGCAGTGCTCTTCTTGATGGTGGCTACACCTTC. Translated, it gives CSALLDGGYTF.

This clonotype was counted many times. For the CDR3, the DNA is TGTGCCAGTAGTATAGGACTAGCGGGAAGCTACAATGAGCAGTTCTTC. Its translation is CASSIGLAGSYNEQFF. The rearrangement joins TRBV19 to TRBJ2-1; the match to TRBD2 covers 11 bases. V was clipped by 1 base and J by 3 bases; unmatched bases: 2. Germline assignment: CDR1 LNHDA and CDR2 SQIVND (reference sequence). The CDR3 has 16 amino acids.

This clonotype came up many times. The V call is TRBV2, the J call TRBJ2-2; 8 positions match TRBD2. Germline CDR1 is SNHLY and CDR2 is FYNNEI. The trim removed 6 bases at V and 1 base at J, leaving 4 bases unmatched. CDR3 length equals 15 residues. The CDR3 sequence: CASSATSGNTGELFF. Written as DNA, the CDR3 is TGTGCCAGCAGCGCTACTAGCGGGAACACCGGGGAGCTGTTTTTT. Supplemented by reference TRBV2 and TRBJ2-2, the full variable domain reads EPEVTQTPSHQVTQMGQEVILRCVPISNHLYFYWYRQILGQKVEFLVSFYNNEISEKSEIFDDQFSVERPDGSNFTLKIRSTKLEDSAMYFCASSATSGNTGELFFGEGSRLTVL.

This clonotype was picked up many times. CDR3 in amino acids: CATSNLDSPLHF. Written as DNA, the CDR3 is TGTGCCACCAGCAACCTTGATTCACCCCTCCACTTT. J is TRBJ1-6 and V is TRBV15; no clear D gene. Deletions cut 4 bases from V and 8 bases from J, with 6 bases between. CDR3 length: 12 amino acids. Germline CDR1 LNHNV, CDR2 YYDKDF (reference sequence).

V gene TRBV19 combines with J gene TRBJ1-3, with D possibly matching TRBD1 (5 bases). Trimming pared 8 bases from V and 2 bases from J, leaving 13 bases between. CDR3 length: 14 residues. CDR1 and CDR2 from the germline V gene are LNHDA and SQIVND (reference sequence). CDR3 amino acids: CASRGTGTGNTIYF. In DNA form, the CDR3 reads TGTGCCAGTCGTGGGACGGGAACTGGAAACACCATATATTTT.

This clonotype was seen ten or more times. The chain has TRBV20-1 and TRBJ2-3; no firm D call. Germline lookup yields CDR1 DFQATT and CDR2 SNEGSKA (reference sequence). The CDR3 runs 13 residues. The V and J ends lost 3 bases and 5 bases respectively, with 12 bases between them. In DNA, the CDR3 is TGCAGTGCTAGCCGGACGACTGGAGATACGCAGTATTTT. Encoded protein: CSASRTTGDTQYF.

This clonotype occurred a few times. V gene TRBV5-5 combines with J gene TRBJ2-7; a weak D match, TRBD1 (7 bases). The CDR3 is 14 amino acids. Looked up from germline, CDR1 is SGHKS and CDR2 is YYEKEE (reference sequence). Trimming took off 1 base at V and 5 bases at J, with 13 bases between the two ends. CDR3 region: CASSLRQGGNEQYF. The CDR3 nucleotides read TGTGCCAGCAGCTTGCGACAGGGAGGCAACGAGCAGTACTTC.

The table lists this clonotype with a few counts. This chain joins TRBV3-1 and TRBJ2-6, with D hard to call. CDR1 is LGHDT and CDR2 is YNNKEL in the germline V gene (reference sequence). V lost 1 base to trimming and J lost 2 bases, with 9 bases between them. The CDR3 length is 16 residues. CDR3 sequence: CASSQVGIAGANVLTF. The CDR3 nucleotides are TGTGCCAGCAGCCAAGTAGGGATCGCTGGGGCCAACGTCCTGACTTTC.

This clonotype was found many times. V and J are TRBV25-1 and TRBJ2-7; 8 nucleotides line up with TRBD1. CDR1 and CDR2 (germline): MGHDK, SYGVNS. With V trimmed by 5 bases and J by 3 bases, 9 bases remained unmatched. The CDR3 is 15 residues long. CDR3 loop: CASSPSNRGDYEQYF. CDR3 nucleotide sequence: TGTGCCAGCAGTCCCTCCAACAGGGGGGACTACGAGCAGTACTTC.

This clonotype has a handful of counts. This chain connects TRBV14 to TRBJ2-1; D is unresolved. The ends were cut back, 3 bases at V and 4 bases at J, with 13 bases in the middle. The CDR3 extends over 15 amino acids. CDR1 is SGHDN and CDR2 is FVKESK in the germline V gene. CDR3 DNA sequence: TGTGCCAGCAGCCAGGACGGCCTTTGGTACAATGAGCAGTTCTTC. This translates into CASSQDGLWYNEQFF.

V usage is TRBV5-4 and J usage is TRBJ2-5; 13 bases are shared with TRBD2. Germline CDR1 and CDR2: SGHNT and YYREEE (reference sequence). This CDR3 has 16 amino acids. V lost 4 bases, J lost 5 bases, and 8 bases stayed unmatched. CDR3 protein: CASSVPLAGGGETQYF. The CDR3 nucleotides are TGTGCCAGCAGCGTCCCACTAGCGGGAGGGGGGGAGACCCAGTACTTC.

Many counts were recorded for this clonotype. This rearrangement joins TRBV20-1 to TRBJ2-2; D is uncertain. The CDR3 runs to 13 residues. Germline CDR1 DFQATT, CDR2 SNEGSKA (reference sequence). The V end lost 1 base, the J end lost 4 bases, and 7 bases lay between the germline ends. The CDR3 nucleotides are TGCAGTGCTAGAGTAAACCCCACCGGGGAGCTGTTTTTT. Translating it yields CSARVNPTGELFF.

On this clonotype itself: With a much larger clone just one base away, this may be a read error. The CDR3 nucleotides are TGTGCCGGCAGCGTCCGGGACAGGGGATCCTACAATGAGCAGTTCTTC. This translates into CAGSVRDRGSYNEQFF. J is TRBJ2-1 and V is TRBV9; the match to TRBD1 covers 10 bases. Germline assignment: CDR1 SGDLS and CDR2 YYNGEE. CDR3 length equals 16 residues.